Described below is a single TCR beta chain sequence and its context. This record belongs to a study of T cells and Merkel cell carcinoma outcomes. Per the germline V gene, CDR1 is SGHNT and CDR2 is YYREEE (reference sequence). Between the trimmed V and J ends, which lost 0 bases and 1 base, there was a span of 10 bases. The CDR3 is made up of 15 amino acids. Sequencing was performed with immunoSEQ multiplex PCR; in TCRdb, only in-frame clones are kept and a portion is missing. This table has 9,500 to 15,000 clones, about 95% appearing once. The V and J genes are TRBV5-4 and TRBJ2-5; D is uncertain. Sequencing was done on a sample of tumor tissue from Merkel cell carcinoma. This sequence was found in a human donor with Merkel cell carcinoma. The DNA of the CDR3 is TGTGCCAGCAGCTTGGTCGGCAGGCCCCAAGAGACCCAGTACTTC. It codes for CASSLVGRPQETQYF.